The rows below give T cell receptor beta chains drawn from one sample of a study of blood T cell repertoires in COVID-19. Only in-frame clones appear in the TCRdb table, and some are missing; sequencing was by immunoSEQ multiplex PCR. This repertoire shows roughly 41,000 clones, 70% to 90% found once; its top ten account for 4.3%. The sequencing input was peripheral blood. All receptors come from a man aged 55 to 70 with acute or convalescent COVID-19. Both conserved end residues are part of each CDR3. A D gene is named only where the DNA matches it firmly. Expanded clones are given a class, and other clones once, few, many or no size at all.

D gene: .
clone size: .
V gene: TRBV3-1/TRBV3-2
J gene: TRBJ1-6
CDR3 DNA: TGTGCCAGCAGCCAAGATCAAGGGGGGGCGCGTAATTCACCCCTCCACTTT
CDR3 protein: CASSQDQGGARNSPLHF

D gene: TRBD1
clone size: .
V gene: TRBV5-6
J gene: TRBJ2-1
CDR3 DNA: TGTGCCAGCAGCCTAGACAGGGGGTACAATGAGCAGTTCTTC
CDR3 protein: CASSLDRGYNEQFF

D gene: TRBD1
clone size: few
V gene: TRBV5-1
J gene: TRBJ1-1
CDR3 DNA: TGCGCCAGCAGCCCGTGGGGACAGGGCGGGGGCACTGAAGCTTTCTTT
CDR3 protein: CASSPWGQGGGTEAFF

D gene: .
clone size: .
V gene: TRBV19
J gene: TRBJ2-1
CDR3 DNA: TGTGCCAGTAGTATAGCGACAGGCTACAATGAGCAGTTCTTC
CDR3 protein: CASSIATGYNEQFF

D gene: .
clone size: medium-sized
V gene: TRBV5-8
J gene: TRBJ2-7
CDR3 DNA: TGTGCCAGCAGCCAGGCCAAATACTACGAGCAGTACTTC
CDR3 protein: CASSQAKYYEQYF

D gene: TRBD2
clone size: few
V gene: TRBV7-9
J gene: TRBJ2-1
CDR3 DNA: TGTGCCAGCAGCTCAGGTTCGCGGGGGAACTCCTACAATGAGCAGTTCTTC
CDR3 protein: CASSSGSRGNSYNEQFF

D gene: .
clone size: once
V gene: TRBV27
J gene: TRBJ1-5
CDR3 DNA: TGTGCCAGCAGTCCCTCAGTGGGCGACGGGGTCAATCAGCCCCAGCATTTT
CDR3 protein: CASSPSVGDGVNQPQHF

D gene: TRBD1
clone size: .
V gene: TRBV5-5
J gene: TRBJ2-6
CDR3 DNA: TGTGCTTCCGGGACAGGCCTCTCTGGGGCCAACGTCCTGACTTTC
CDR3 protein: CASGTGLSGANVLTF

D gene: .
clone size: .
V gene: TRBV5-1
J gene: TRBJ1-3
CDR3 DNA: TGCGCCAGCAGCTTGGGACAGCCTACTGGAAACACCATATATTTT
CDR3 protein: CASSLGQPTGNTIYF

D gene: TRBD1
clone size: .
V gene: TRBV27
J gene: TRBJ1-2
CDR3 DNA: TGTGCCAGCAGCCTGAACGGGGACAGGCCTTATGGCTACACCTTC
CDR3 protein: CASSLNGDRPYGYTF

D gene: .
clone size: .
V gene: TRBV4-3
J gene: TRBJ2-7
CDR3 DNA: TGCGCCAGCAGCCAAGGTCCAGGAAGCTACGAGCAGTACTTC
CDR3 protein: CASSQGPGSYEQYF

D gene: .
clone size: .
V gene: TRBV3-1/TRBV3-2
J gene: TRBJ2-2
CDR3 DNA: TGTGCCAGCAGCCAAGTGCAGGGAACTAACACCGGGGAGCTGTTTTTT
CDR3 protein: CASSQVQGTNTGELFF

D gene: .
clone size: .
V gene: TRBV28
J gene: TRBJ1-5
CDR3 DNA: TGTGCCAGCCCGAAAGGACGGACAGTCAATCAGCCCCAGCATTTT
CDR3 protein: CASPKGRTVNQPQHF

D gene: TRBD1
clone size: .
V gene: TRBV4-3
J gene: TRBJ2-2
CDR3 DNA: TGCGCCAGCAGCCAGGACATCGGGACAGGGGTCACCGGGGAGCTGTTTTTT
CDR3 protein: CASSQDIGTGVTGELFF